This TCR beta chain was identified in a study of cytomegalovirus exposure and HLA in healthy donors. About the research overall: The study placed approximately 80% of its approximately 380 genotyped donors in the Caucasian-associated ancestry cluster.

In the PCR, 60 Vbeta and 13 Jbeta primers were used. Profiled with immunoSEQ multiplex PCR; TCRdb holds only in-frame clones, not every one. The sample lists around 130,000 clones, around 85% occurring once. This CDR3 spans 15 amino acids. V was pared by 2 bases and J by 1 base, with 12 bases between. Germline CDR1 is SGHRS and CDR2 is YFSETQ. Material for sequencing was PBMCs. The chain links TRBV5-1 to TRBJ1-1; D gene ambiguous. This TCR derives from a boy between 5 and 17 years old in good health and CMV-seronegative. CDR3 DNA sequence: TGCGCCAGCAGCTTTGAGAACAGAGAGAACACTGAAGCTTTCTTT. This sequence encodes CASSFENRENTEAFF.